Below are 16 T cell receptor beta chains sequenced from a single sample in a study of metastatic and nonmetastatic thyroid tumors. Using MiXCR, TCRdb re-called clones from the PCR reads. The repertoire consists of around 8,400 clones, with 44% occurring once and the leading ten covering about a third. Every patient was untreated before thyroid surgery. Sequences were obtained from tumor tissue. These receptors all come from a male donor with papillary thyroid cancer or a benign thyroid nodule (not recorded which). Some clones in this sample may be carry-over from other donors' samples.

In this sample, this clone turned up a few times. This sequence joins TRBV6-5 and TRBJ2-7; 11 nucleotides match TRBD2. The germline V gene has CDR1 MNHEY and CDR2 SVGAGI. The V and J ends lost 2 bases and 1 base, in that order; junction bases with no gene match: 4. This CDR3 has 16 amino acids. The CDR3 bases are TGTGCCAGCAGTTACGCCCGGACTAGCGGGTCCTACGAGCAGTACTTC. Translating it yields CASSYARTSGSYEQYF.

CDR3 loop: CASRYSENSPLHF. The CDR3 region has the DNA TGTGCCAGCAGGTATTCAGAGAATTCACCCCTCCACTTT. The rearrangement joins TRBV6-5 to TRBJ1-6; D is unresolved. Germline V gene sequence: CDR1 MNHEY, CDR2 SVGAGI. Trimming took 6 bases from V and 7 from J, leaving 10 bases between them. The CDR3 totals 13 residues.

This chain links TRBV5-1 with TRBJ1-4; a possible D gene is TRBD1 (6 bases). The CDR3 is 14 amino acids. V was cut by 3 bases and J by 6 bases, with 12 bases left in between. CDR1 is SGHRS, CDR2 YFSETQ, per germline. The CDR3 reads CASSYGQPDEKLFF. In DNA form, the CDR3 reads TGCGCCAGCAGCTACGGACAGCCGGATGAAAAACTGTTTTTT.

This clone was observed a single time. V gene TRBV5-1 combines with J gene TRBJ1-1; D remains ambiguous. CDR1 is SGHRS, CDR2 YFSETQ, per germline. Trimming removed 4 bases at V and 3 bases at J, with 22 bases between. This CDR3 contains 17 residues. Here the CDR3 reads CASSAVHVAYLDTEAFF. The CDR3 DNA reads as TGCGCCAGCAGCGCAGTACATGTGGCATATTTGGACACTGAAGCTTTCTTT. Looking up the rest from reference TRBV5-1 and TRBJ1-1 gives the full variable domain: KAGVTQTPRYLIKTRGQQVTLSCSPISGHRSVSWYQQTPGQGLQFLFEYFSETQRNKGNFPGRFSGRQFSNSRSEMNVSTLELGDSALYLCASSAVHVAYLDTEAFFGQGTRLTVV.

This clone was seen a few times. The V call is TRBV6-1, the J call TRBJ1-3; the D gene is possibly TRBD1 (6 bases). This CDR3 contains 15 residues. Trimming stripped 8 bases from V and 1 base from J, with 15 bases between. Germline V gene data show CDR1 as MNHNS and CDR2 as SASEGT. The CDR3 loop is CASGVGARSGNTIYF. For the CDR3, the DNA is TGTGCCAGCGGGGTGGGGGCGCGGTCTGGAAACACCATATATTTT.

There are many counts of this clone. The chain links TRBV6-5 to TRBJ1-2; 7 bases agree with TRBD1. Germline CDR1 is MNHEY and CDR2 is SVGAGI. The V segment lost 5 bases and the J segment 4 bases; nucleotides outside the gene matches: 10. The length of the CDR3 is 15 residues. The CDR3 sequence is CASSPSTGTSYGYTF. CDR3 DNA sequence: TGTGCCAGCAGTCCCTCGACAGGGACCAGCTATGGCTACACCTTC.

The J gene is TRBJ1-2, the V gene TRBV6-1; D possibly corresponds to TRBD1 (5 bases). V was trimmed by 4 bases and J by 8 bases, leaving 11 bases between them. The CDR3 contains 12 residues. CDR1 is MNHNS, CDR2 SASEGT, per germline. The CDR3 sequence: CASSGGTAGYTF. The CDR3 coding sequence is TGTGCCAGCAGTGGCGGGACGGCCGGCTACACCTTC.

This clone was picked up one time. A read error may produce the germline difference seen at one junction end. This chain joins TRBV4-1 and TRBJ1-6, with D possibly TRBD1 on 5 matching bases. Germline V lookup: CDR1 MGHRA, CDR2 YSYEKL. CDR3 length equals 16 residues. CDR3 amino acids: CASIQEGIEGRTPLHF. DNA of the CDR3: TGCGCCAGCATCCAAGAGGGGATAGAGGGAAGGACACCCCTCCACTTT.

The chain recombines TRBV7-3 with TRBJ2-7, with 8 bases fitting TRBD1. Germline V gene sequence: CDR1 SGHTA, CDR2 FQGTGA. J lost 5 bases, V lost 5 bases, and 5 bases had no gene match. This CDR3 has 13 amino acids. The CDR3 here is CASSPDRDDEQYF. Here the CDR3 DNA reads TGTGCCAGCAGCCCGGACAGGGACGACGAGCAGTACTTC.

By share of the sample, this clone is large (0.1 to 1%). At the DNA level, this CDR3 is encoded by other sequences in the same sample as well. The chain carries TRBV5-8 and TRBJ1-5, with 11 bases fitting TRBD1. The CDR3 has 16 amino acids. J gave up 2 bases and V 0 bases, and 1 base lay outside the gene matches. Per germline, CDR1 SGHTS and CDR2 YDEGEE. CDR3 DNA: TGTGCCAGCAGCTTGGGGACAGGGGGCGGCAATCAGCCCCAGCATTTT. Its translation: CASSLGTGGGNQPQHF. Drawing the rest from reference TRBV5-8 and TRBJ1-5, the complete variable domain is EAGVTQSPTHLIKTRGQQATLRCSPISGHTSVYWYQQALGLGLQFLLWYDEGEERNRGNFPPRFSGRQFPNYSSELNVNALELEDSALYLCASSLGTGGGNQPQHFGDGTRLSIL.

The rearrangement joins TRBV9 to TRBJ2-1, with 9 bases aligning to TRBD2. Germline CDR1 reads SGDLS; CDR2 reads YYNGEE. The CDR3 is 17 amino acids. V lost 2 bases and J lost 0; bases outside the gene matches: 6. The CDR3 loop reads CASSVSQLAGSYNEQFF. The DNA of the CDR3 is TGTGCCAGCAGCGTTTCCCAACTAGCGGGCTCCTACAATGAGCAGTTCTTC.

The chain employs TRBV4-1 and TRBJ1-4; TRBD1 matches 10 bases. Germline loops: CDR1 MGHRA, CDR2 YSYEKL. J was trimmed by 8 bases and V by 1 base; bases with no gene match: 1. This CDR3 comprises 14 residues. The CDR3 sequence: CASSQAGQGEKLFF. CDR3 sequence (DNA): TGCGCCAGCAGCCAAGCGGGACAGGGGGAAAAACTGTTTTTT.

This rearrangement joins TRBV7-2 to TRBJ2-5, with D maybe TRBD1 (5 bases). The CDR3 has 15 amino acids. Deletions cut 5 bases from V and 5 bases from J, with 18 bases between. Germline CDR1 and CDR2: SGHTA and FQGNSA. As DNA, the CDR3 is TGTGCCAGCAGCCCCGAAAAGGGGCGTGGGGAGACCCAGTACTTC. Translated, it gives CASSPEKGRGETQYF.

This chain connects TRBV30 to TRBJ2-7; 9 bases align to TRBD1. With 3 bases clipped from V and 4 bases from J, the junction kept 4 bases outside the gene matches. The V gene's germline CDR1 is GTSNPN and CDR2 SVGIG (reference sequence). The CDR3 has 13 amino acids. The CDR3 bases are TGTGCCTGGAGCCCGGGACAGGGATACGAGCAGTACTTC. Translated, it gives CAWSPGQGYEQYF.

CDR3 coding DNA: TGTGCCAGCAGCCGAACATCAGGGTTTTGGGATGAGCAGTTCTTC. Residues: CASSRTSGFWDEQFF. The chain uses TRBV11-2 and TRBJ2-1, with a weak D call TRBD1 (5 bases). Germline loops: CDR1 SGHAT, CDR2 FQNNGV. V lost 5 bases to trimming and J lost 8 bases, with 19 bases between them. This CDR3 comprises 15 residues.

This clone was recorded a few times. V gene TRBV6-1 combines with J gene TRBJ2-7; 9 bases are a match to TRBD1. This CDR3 has 15 residues. Trimming cost V 4 bases and J 6 bases; bases outside gene matches: 10. Germline CDR1 and CDR2: MNHNS and SASEGT. Written as DNA, the CDR3 is TGTGCCAGCAGTGCCTCCGGGACAGGGTTAAGCGAGCAGTACTTC. Translated, it gives CASSASGTGLSEQYF.